This TCR beta chain appears in the sequencing data of a study of shared clonotypes between healthy human individuals. Naive CD8 isolation took CD45RO-negative cells positively selected for CCR7 and excluded terminally differentiated effector memory CD45RA+ cells. This clone was counted once. The CDR3 is made up of 16 amino acids. CDR1 is SQVTM and CDR2 is ANQGSEA in the germline V gene. J gave up 3 bases and V 4 bases, and 10 bases lay outside the gene matches. Only in-frame clones appear in the TCRdb table, and some are missing; sequencing was by immunoSEQ multiplex PCR. The sample records some 2.1 million clones, around 93% being singletons.

The genes are TRBV29-1 and TRBJ2-2; 8 positions match TRBD2. Sequencing used naive CD8+ T cells from PBMCs. This clonotype was obtained from a man between 18 and 35 years old in good health. Some clones in this sample may be carry-over from other donors' samples. CDR3 sequence: CSVVEKAGAYTGELFF. The CDR3 DNA is TGCAGCGTTGTCGAAAAAGCGGGAGCGTACACCGGGGAGCTGTTTTTT.